What follows is one T cell receptor (beta chain) and its context. Antigen unknown. The PCR used 60 Vbeta and 13 Jbeta primers. The repertoire was sequenced with immunoSEQ multiplex PCR; TCRdb's copy has only in-frame clones and lacks some. The sample consists of nearly 110,000 clones, 65% to 80% of them appearing once. V shed 0 bases and J 4 bases; nucleotides not matched to a gene: 12. Per the germline V gene, CDR1 is SGDLS and CDR2 is YYNGEE. The CDR3 consists of 18 residues. This entry comes from a study of cytomegalovirus exposure and HLA in healthy donors. The overall study: Of all 400 or so donors who were genotyped, around 82% belonged to the Caucasian-associated ancestry cluster.

Whole-study results and caveats: When presence/absence was analysed, sequencing depth was taken to be roughly uniform across donors.

The sequence came from a man between 60 and 75 years old in good health and CMV-seronegative. The rearrangement uses TRBV9 and TRBJ2-2; TRBD1 matches at 7 bases. Sequencing was carried out using PBMCs. CDR3 amino acids: CASSVDRGRAVSTGELFF. The CDR3 DNA sequence: TGTGCCAGCAGCGTAGACAGGGGCAGGGCGGTGAGCACCGGGGAGCTGTTTTTT.